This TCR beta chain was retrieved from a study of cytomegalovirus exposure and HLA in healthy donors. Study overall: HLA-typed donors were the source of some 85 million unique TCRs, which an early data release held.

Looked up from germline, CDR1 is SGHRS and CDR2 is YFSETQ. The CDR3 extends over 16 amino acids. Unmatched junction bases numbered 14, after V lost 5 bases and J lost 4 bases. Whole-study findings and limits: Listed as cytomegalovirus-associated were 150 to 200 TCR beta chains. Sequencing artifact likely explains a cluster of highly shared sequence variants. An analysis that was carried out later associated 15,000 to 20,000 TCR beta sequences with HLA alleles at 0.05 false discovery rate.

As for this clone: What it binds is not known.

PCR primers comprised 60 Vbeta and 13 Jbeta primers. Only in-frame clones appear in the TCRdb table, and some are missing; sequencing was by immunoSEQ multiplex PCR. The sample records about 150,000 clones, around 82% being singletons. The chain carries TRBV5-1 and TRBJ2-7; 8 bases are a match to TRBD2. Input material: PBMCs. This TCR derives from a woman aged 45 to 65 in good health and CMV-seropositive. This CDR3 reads CASRPEPGLGAYEQYF. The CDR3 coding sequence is TGCGCCAGCAGACCTGAACCGGGACTAGGGGCATACGAGCAGTACTTC.